This T cell receptor beta chain derives from a study of PD-1 blockade in mismatch repair-deficient tumors. A few pembrolizumab responders had their TCRs sequenced. Repertoires were generated with immunoSEQ multiplex PCR, while TCRdb's copy carries only in-frame clones and drops some. This sample has roughly 16,000 clones; about 80% occur once, and the top ten carry roughly 3.2%. In this sample, this clone turned up once. This receptor was taken from an adult with mismatch repair-deficient cancer. The sequenced sample was PBMCs, obtained 4 weeks after starting pembrolizumab.

CDR3 sequence (DNA): TGCGCCAGCAGCGGGGACAGGGCCACCGGGGAGCTGTTTTTT. It translates to CASSGDRATGELFF. The gene calls are TRBV5-1 and TRBJ2-2; 9 bases match TRBD1. Germline CDR1 and CDR2: SGHRS and YFSETQ. The V segment lost 4 bases and the J segment 4 bases; nucleotides outside the gene matches: 2. CDR3 size: 14 residues.